The 30 T cell receptor beta chains given below trace back to one sample, sequenced in a study of T cell repertoires in cytomegalovirus infection. TCRdb fed the reads into MiXCR, producing one record per CDR3 protein. This table holds some 600,000 distinct CDR3 sequences, more than 20% found once. Material: CD8+ T cells from PBMCs. These receptors were obtained from a human donor in good health (CMV status not recorded). Some clones in this sample may be carry-over from other donors' samples.

The chain has TRBV23-1 and TRBJ2-2; D is ambiguous. TRBV23-1 is an open reading frame whose function is uncertain. The CDR3 has 15 amino acids. The ends were cut back, 0 bases at V and 0 bases at J, with 5 bases in the middle. CDR3 sequence: CASSQSSANTGELFF. Written as DNA, the CDR3 is TGCGCCAGCAGTCAATCGTCGGCGAACACCGGGGAGCTGTTTTTT.

The chain joins TRBV28 to TRBJ2-1; a weak D match, TRBD2 (5 bases). Germline CDR1 MDHEN, CDR2 SYDVKM. The CDR3 runs 14 residues. Trimming stripped 7 bases from V and 8 bases from J, with 18 bases between. The CDR3 region has the DNA TGTGCCAGCACATCAAGGGCCCCGAGGGATGAGCAGTTCTTC. Translating gives CASTSRAPRDEQFF.

This clonotype was detected many times. This chain uses TRBV7-6 with TRBJ2-2; 8 nucleotides agree with TRBD2. V dropped 4 bases and J dropped 3; count of bases not matched to a gene: 13. This CDR3 has 18 amino acids. Per germline, CDR1 SGHVS and CDR2 FNYEAQ. The CDR3, as DNA: TGTGCCAGCAGCTCCGGGGGCGGGGGGCAAGTAGACACCGGGGAGCTGTTTTTT. This gives the protein CASSSGGGGQVDTGELFF.

The chain joins TRBV27 to TRBJ2-6; 11 bases fit TRBD1. CDR1 MNHEY and CDR2 SMNVEV come from the germline V gene (reference sequence). This CDR3 comprises 18 residues. The ends lost 7 bases at V and 0 bases at J; junction bases unmatched: 8. The CDR3 here is CASTYGQGANSGANVLTF. The CDR3 DNA sequence: TGTGCCAGCACCTACGGACAGGGGGCTAACTCTGGGGCCAACGTCCTGACTTTC.

This clonotype occurred many times. The chain links TRBV7-8 to TRBJ1-2, with 7 bases identical to TRBD1. V lost 1 base, J lost 4 bases, and 3 bases stayed unmatched. The CDR3 length is 14 residues. CDR1 and CDR2 (germline): SGHVS, FQNEAQ. CDR3 bases: TGTGCCAGCAGCTTAGAGGGACAGACCTATGGCTACACCTTC. The encoded protein is CASSLEGQTYGYTF.

This clonotype was seen ten or more times. This rearrangement joins TRBV12-3 or TRBV12-4 to TRBJ2-1, with D maybe TRBD1 (5 bases). With 3 bases removed from V and 6 bases from J, the gap between germline ends came to 12 bases. CDR3 length: 14 residues. The CDR3 protein is CASSFPGLGNEQFF. CDR3 nucleotides: TGTGCCAGCAGTTTCCCAGGGCTCGGCAATGAGCAGTTCTTC.

This clonotype was detected only a few times. The chain employs TRBV10-3 and TRBJ1-6, with D maybe TRBD1 (5 bases). This CDR3 spans 16 amino acids. The germline V gene has CDR1 ENHRY and CDR2 SYGVKD. V lost 3 bases, J lost 1 base, and 10 bases lay in between. The CDR3: CAISDQGRSYNSPLHF. CDR3 DNA: TGTGCCATCAGTGATCAGGGCAGGTCCTATAATTCACCCCTCCACTTT.

This chain connects TRBV7-6 to TRBJ2-7; no clear D gene. The CDR3 consists of 13 residues. V was pared by 1 base and J by 3 bases, with 7 bases between. The V gene's germline CDR1 is SGHVS and CDR2 FNYEAQ. CDR3 region: CASSLEVFYEQYF. DNA of the CDR3: TGTGCCAGCAGCTTAGAGGTATTCTACGAGCAGTACTTC.

This chain joins TRBV5-5 and TRBJ1-1; D remains unclear. CDR1 and CDR2 from the germline V gene are SGHKS and YYEKEE (reference sequence). The CDR3 has 13 residues. The germline V and J ends were trimmed by 4 bases and 4 bases, with 11 bases remaining between them. CDR3 sequence: CASSLRTGTEAFF. The CDR3, as DNA: TGTGCCAGCAGCCTTAGGACGGGCACTGAAGCTTTCTTT.

With respect to this clonotype: A much larger clone is a single base away; this may be a read error. The chain couples TRBV2 to TRBJ2-1, with D unresolved. The V gene lost 6 bases and the J gene lost 5 bases, with 8 bases spanning the gap. The CDR3 is 12 amino acids. Germline lookup yields CDR1 SNHLY and CDR2 FYNNEI. CDR3 in amino acids: CASSPINNEQFF. CDR3 nucleotides: TGTGCCAGCAGCCCCATTAACAATGAGCAGTTCTTC. The full variable domain, with the rest looked up from reference TRBV2 and TRBJ2-1, is EPEVTQTPSHQVTQMGQEVILRCVPISNHLYFYWYRQILGQKVEFLVSFYNNEISEKSEIFDDQFSVERPDGSNFTLKIRSTKLEDSAMYFCASSPINNEQFFGPGTRLTVL.

This clonotype occurred many times. The chain uses TRBV7-8 and TRBJ2-1; the D is unclear. CDR1 is SGHVS and CDR2 is FQNEAQ in the germline V gene. CDR3 size: 11 residues. The V end was cut by 5 bases, the J end by 6 bases, with 5 bases between. The CDR3 DNA follows: TGTGCCAGCAGCGTCTCCAATGAGCAGTTCTTC. Translated: CASSVSNEQFF.

Ten or more counts support this clonotype. The chain is built from TRBV7-6 and TRBJ1-5, with D perhaps matching TRBD1 (5 bases). Trimming took off 2 bases at V and 4 bases at J, with 12 bases between the two ends. Germline V gene data show CDR1 as SGHVS and CDR2 as FNYEAQ. This CDR3 has 15 amino acids. CDR3 nucleotides: TGTGCCAGCAGCTTAAGGCCAGGGAAAAATCAGCCCCAGCATTTT. Translating gives CASSLRPGKNQPQHF.

The gene calls are TRBV4-2 and TRBJ1-5, with a possible D match to TRBD1 (6 bases). The CDR3 is 15 residues long. Between the trimmed V and J ends, which lost 0 bases and 7 bases, there was a span of 13 bases. Germline V CDR1 and CDR2: LGHNA, YNFKEQ. The CDR3 here is CASSQDSGAGQPQHF. The CDR3 nucleotides are TGTGCCAGCAGCCAAGATTCGGGGGCAGGGCAGCCCCAGCATTTT.

The CDR3 spells CASSLQEGTGDEQFF. In DNA, the CDR3 is TGTGCCAGCAGCCTGCAAGAGGGGACGGGAGATGAGCAGTTCTTC. This sequence joins TRBV5-5 and TRBJ2-1; a possible D gene is TRBD2 (6 bases). This CDR3 region has 15 residues. The V gene lost 4 bases and the J gene lost 8 bases, with 19 bases spanning the gap. Germline V gene sequence: CDR1 SGHKS, CDR2 YYEKEE (reference sequence).

This clonotype was counted only a few times. V is TRBV15 and J is TRBJ2-1; no firm D call. Germline loops: CDR1 LNHNV, CDR2 YYDKDF (reference sequence). The CDR3 runs to 17 residues. Trimming left V 0 bases short and J 4 bases short, with 16 bases between. The CDR3 DNA follows: TGTGCCACCAGCAGAGAGTTAGGACCAACGAGGTACAATGAGCAGTTCTTC. This codes for CATSRELGPTRYNEQFF.

The V gene is TRBV2, the J gene TRBJ1-1, with unresolved D. Germline V gene sequence: CDR1 SNHLY, CDR2 FYNNEI. The CDR3 contains 12 residues. The V end lost 8 bases, the J end lost 8 bases, and 15 bases lay between the germline ends. In nucleotides, the CDR3 is TGTGCCAGCCCCGTAGGAGGGCGGGAAGCTTTCTTT. Its protein is CASPVGGREAFF.

The rearrangement links TRBV20-1 to TRBJ2-7, with 10 positions matching TRBD1. Germline CDR1 DFQATT, CDR2 SNEGSKA (reference sequence). This CDR3 is built from 14 residues. V lost 5 bases, J lost 1 base, and 5 bases stayed unmatched. The CDR3 protein is CSAARDRGSYEQYV. CDR3 nucleotides: TGCAGTGCTGCCCGGGACAGGGGTTCCTACGAGCAGTACGTC.

This clonotype was seen more than once but under ten times. J is TRBJ1-1 and V is TRBV6-2 or TRBV6-3, with D tentatively TRBD1 (5 bases). Trimming stripped 6 bases from V and 7 bases from J, with 15 bases between. Germline values: CDR1 MNHEY, CDR2 SVGEGT. CDR3 length: 13 amino acids. CDR3 DNA: TGTGCCAGCAGCCGCGGGACGGCCGTTGAAGCTTTCTTT. Translating it yields CASSRGTAVEAFF.

The chain uses TRBV14 and TRBJ2-7, with D hard to call. CDR3 length equals 15 residues. Germline CDR1 SGHDN, CDR2 FVKESK. The V and J ends lost 4 bases and 5 bases respectively, with 18 bases between them. The CDR3 DNA follows: TGTGCCAGCAGCCCGCTCCGGACCCCCGGTAACGAGCAGTACTTC. Encoded protein: CASSPLRTPGNEQYF.

This clonotype was recorded a few times. This sequence joins TRBV7-9 and TRBJ2-3; 9 positions agree with TRBD2. The J segment lost 2 bases and the V segment lost 5 bases, leaving 8 bases of the junction unmatched. CDR3 length: 16 residues. CDR1 and CDR2 from the germline V gene are SEHNR and FQNEAQ (reference sequence). The CDR3 loop reads CASSPVAGDLTDTQYF. In DNA, the CDR3 is TGTGCCAGCAGCCCGGTAGCGGGGGACCTCACAGATACGCAGTATTTT.

The chain employs TRBV19 and TRBJ1-5; 9 bases line up with TRBD1. Germline V lookup: CDR1 LNHDA, CDR2 SQIVND (reference sequence). The CDR3 is 14 amino acids. Unmatched junction bases numbered 7, after V lost 7 bases and J lost 6 bases. CDR3 loop: CASTYRGHGQPQHF. The CDR3 coding sequence is TGTGCCAGTACCTACAGGGGGCACGGTCAGCCCCAGCATTTT.

The chain has TRBV28 and TRBJ1-3; D not resolved. The CDR3 has 17 amino acids. The germline CDR1 and CDR2 sequences are MDHEN and SYDVKM. The V end was cut by 4 bases, the J end by 0 bases, with 16 bases between. The DNA for the CDR3 is TGTGCCAGCAGTTCCACAAAATACGACCGCTCTGGAAACACCATATATTTT. This translates into CASSSTKYDRSGNTIYF.

The chain uses TRBV20-1 and TRBJ2-7, with a tentative D call TRBD2 (6 bases). Deletions cut 1 base from V and 3 bases from J, with 10 bases between. The CDR3 sequence is 13 residues long. Germline CDR1 and CDR2: DFQATT and SNEGSKA (reference sequence). In DNA, the CDR3 is TGCAGTGCTAGAGGACTAGATTTCTACGAGCAGTACTTC. Its translation is CSARGLDFYEQYF.

This clonotype was counted a single time. The chain is built from TRBV25-1 and TRBJ2-1; D is perhaps TRBD1 (6 bases). Germline CDR1 is MGHDK and CDR2 is SYGVNS. The CDR3 loop spans 20 amino acids. Trimming cost V 1 base and J 1 base, with 23 bases left between them. CDR3 in DNA: TGTGCCAGCAGTGAATGGGTTGGGGACAACCTCCGAGCGTCCTACAATGAGCAGTTCTTC. Translated: CASSEWVGDNLRASYNEQFF.

V is TRBV2 and J is TRBJ1-2; 10 nucleotides match TRBD1. CDR3 length: 13 residues. Germline lookup yields CDR1 SNHLY and CDR2 FYNNEI. The V gene end was trimmed by 10 bases and the J gene end by 4 bases; junction bases not matched to a gene: 6. The DNA for the CDR3 is TGTGCCACCGTACGACAGGGGGCCTATGGCTACACCTTC. This sequence encodes CATVRQGAYGYTF.

Comment on this clonotype: A much larger clone is a single base away; this may be a read error. This chain links TRBV7-6 with TRBJ1-5, with D possibly TRBD1 on 6 matching bases. Trimming stripped 2 bases from V and 0 bases from J, with 20 bases between. The CDR3 runs to 19 residues. Germline CDR1 SGHVS, CDR2 FNYEAQ. The CDR3: CASSLFRTVAPYSNQPQHF. In DNA, the CDR3 is TGTGCCAGCAGCTTATTCCGGACAGTAGCCCCATATAGCAATCAGCCCCAGCATTTT.

Only a few counts were recorded for this clonotype. The rearrangement links TRBV27 to TRBJ1-1; D is uncertain. The germline V gene encodes CDR1 MNHEY and CDR2 SMNVEV (reference sequence). The CDR3 runs 14 residues. V was cut by 6 bases and J by 5 bases, with 16 bases left in between. CDR3 region: CASRESLGGTEAFF. CDR3 DNA: TGTGCCAGCAGGGAGAGCTTGGGTGGGACTGAAGCTTTCTTT.

A few counts support this clonotype. The chain carries TRBV2 and TRBJ2-3; 8 nucleotides line up with TRBD2. The germline gives CDR1 SNHLY, CDR2 FYNNEI. J lost 0 bases, V lost 6 bases, and 8 bases had no gene match. The CDR3 extends over 16 amino acids. The CDR3 reads CASRLARGESTDTQYF. As DNA, the CDR3 is TGTGCCAGCAGATTAGCGCGGGGGGAGAGCACAGATACGCAGTATTTT.

This clonotype appeared a few times. V is TRBV7-2 and J is TRBJ2-1; TRBD2 aligns across 9 bases. J gave up 2 bases and V 3 bases, and 5 bases lay outside the gene matches. CDR1 is SGHTA and CDR2 is FQGNSA in the germline V gene. The CDR3 consists of 16 residues. The CDR3 sequence is CASSLAGGPAYNEQFF. In DNA form, the CDR3 reads TGTGCCAGCAGCTTGGCGGGGGGGCCGGCCTACAATGAGCAGTTCTTC.

This clonotype was detected only a few times. V gene TRBV28 combines with J gene TRBJ2-1; the D gene is possibly TRBD2 (6 bases). V lost 3 bases, J lost 4 bases, and 25 bases lay in between. Germline CDR1 is MDHEN and CDR2 is SYDVKM. The CDR3 covers 19 residues. The CDR3 loop reads CASSLAFRDSGGLYNEQFF. The CDR3 coding sequence is TGTGCCAGCAGTTTGGCCTTCCGGGACTCCGGAGGATTATACAATGAGCAGTTCTTC.